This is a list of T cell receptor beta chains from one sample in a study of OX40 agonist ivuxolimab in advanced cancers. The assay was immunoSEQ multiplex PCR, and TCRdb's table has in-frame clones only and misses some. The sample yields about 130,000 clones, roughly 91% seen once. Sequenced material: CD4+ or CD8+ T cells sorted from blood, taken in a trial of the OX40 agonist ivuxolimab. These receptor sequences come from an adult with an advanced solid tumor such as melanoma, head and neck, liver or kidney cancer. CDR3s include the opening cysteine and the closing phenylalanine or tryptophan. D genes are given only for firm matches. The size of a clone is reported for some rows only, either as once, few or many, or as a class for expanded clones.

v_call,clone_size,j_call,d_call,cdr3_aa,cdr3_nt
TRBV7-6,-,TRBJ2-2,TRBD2,CASSLASSGRNTGELFF,TGTGCCAGCAGCTTAGCGTCAAGCGGGAGGAACACCGGGGAGCTGTTTTTT
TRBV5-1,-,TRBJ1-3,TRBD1,CASSSTGLGNTIYF,TGCGCCAGCAGCTCGACAGGGCTTGGAAACACCATATATTTT
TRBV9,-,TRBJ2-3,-,CASSVGSITDTQYF,TGTGCCAGCAGCGTAGGGTCAATCACAGATACGCAGTATTTT
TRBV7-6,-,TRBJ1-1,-,CASSLGLRDTEAFF,TGTGCCAGCAGCTTAGGTCTCCGCGACACTGAAGCTTTCTTT
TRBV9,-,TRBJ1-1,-,CASSLTQGRDTEAFF,TGTGCCAGCAGCTTAACCCAGGGGCGAGACACTGAAGCTTTCTTT
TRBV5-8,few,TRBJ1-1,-,CASSPRLNPNTEAFF,TGTGCCAGCAGCCCCCGCCTGAATCCTAACACTGAAGCTTTCTTT
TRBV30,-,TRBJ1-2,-,CAWSKQGIGYTF,TGTGCCTGGAGTAAACAGGGTATCGGCTACACCTTC
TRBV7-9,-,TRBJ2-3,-,CASSLTGGQDTQYF,TGTGCCAGCAGCTTGACGGGGGGCCAGGATACGCAGTATTTT
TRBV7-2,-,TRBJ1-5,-,CASSLVAAHSNQPQHF,TGTGCCAGCAGCTTAGTGGCAGCTCATAGCAATCAGCCCCAGCATTTT
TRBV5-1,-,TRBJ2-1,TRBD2,CASSLAPGSGGYNEQFF,TGCGCCAGCAGCTTGGCCCCAGGGAGCGGGGGTTACAATGAGCAGTTCTTC
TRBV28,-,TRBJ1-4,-,CASLDHAGEKLFF,TGTGCCAGTCTAGACCATGCGGGGGAAAAACTGTTTTTT
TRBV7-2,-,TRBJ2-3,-,CASSIWTNLLNPTDTQYF,TGTGCCAGCAGCATTTGGACTAACCTTTTGAACCCCACAGATACGCAGTATTTT
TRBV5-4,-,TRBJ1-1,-,CASSRTGGAEAFF,TGTGCCAGCAGCCGGACGGGAGGAGCTGAAGCTTTCTTT
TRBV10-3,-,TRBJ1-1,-,CAIKRGEDTEAFF,TGTGCCATCAAAAGGGGAGAGGACACTGAAGCTTTCTTT
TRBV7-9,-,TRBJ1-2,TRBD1,CASSDPGQGGYGYTF,TGTGCCAGCAGCGACCCGGGACAGGGGGGCTATGGCTACACCTTC
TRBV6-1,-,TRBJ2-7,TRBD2,CASSEAAGVGEQYF,TGTGCCAGCAGTGAAGCTGCGGGAGTAGGCGAGCAGTACTTC
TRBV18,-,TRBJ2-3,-,CASSRQTSTDTQYF,TGTGCCAGCTCGCGGCAGACTAGCACAGATACGCAGTATTTT
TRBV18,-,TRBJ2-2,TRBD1,CASSGTASNTGELFF,TGTGCCAGCTCAGGGACAGCTTCGAACACCGGGGAGCTGTTTTTT
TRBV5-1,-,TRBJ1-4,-,CASSRDTAEKLFF,TGCGCCAGCAGCCGGGACACGGCCGAAAAACTGTTTTTT
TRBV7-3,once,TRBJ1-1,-,CASSRSSDTEAFF,TGTGCCAGCAGCCGGTCTTCGGACACTGAAGCTTTCTTT
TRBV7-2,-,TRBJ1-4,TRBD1,CASSSGGQGGREKLFF,TGTGCCAGCAGCTCGGGAGGACAGGGAGGGCGTGAAAAACTGTTTTTT
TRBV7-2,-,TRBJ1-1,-,CASSSVATTEAFF,TGTGCCAGCAGCTCAGTAGCCACCACTGAAGCTTTCTTT
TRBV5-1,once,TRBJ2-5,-,CASSSGGPGQETQYF,TGCGCCAGCAGTTCCGGGGGGCCGGGCCAAGAGACCCAGTACTTC
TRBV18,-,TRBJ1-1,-,CASSPASVNTEAFF,TGTGCCAGCTCACCCGCTTCGGTGAACACTGAAGCTTTCTTT
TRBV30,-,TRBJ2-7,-,CAWRSQSLSYEQYF,TGTGCCTGGAGGAGTCAGTCACTGTCCTACGAGCAGTACTTC
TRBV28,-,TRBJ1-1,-,CASSQRGLGTAFF,TGTGCCAGCAGTCAGAGGGGCCTGGGTACGGCTTTCTTT
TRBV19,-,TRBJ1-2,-,CASSIGTGNYGYTF,TGTGCCAGTAGTATAGGTACAGGAAACTATGGCTACACCTTC
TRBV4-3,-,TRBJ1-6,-,CASSQGTSYNSPLHF,TGCGCCAGCAGCCAGGGGACCTCCTATAATTCACCCCTCCACTTT
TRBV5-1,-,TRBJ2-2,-,CASSWGDTANTGELFF,TGCGCCAGCAGCTGGGGGGACACCGCGAACACCGGGGAGCTGTTTTTT
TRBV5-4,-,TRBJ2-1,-,CASSLATGTAGEQFF,TGTGCCAGCAGCTTGGCTACCGGGACAGCGGGTGAGCAGTTCTTC
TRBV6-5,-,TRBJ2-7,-,CASSYSGSAYEQYF,TGTGCCAGCAGTTACTCGGGCAGCGCCTACGAGCAGTACTTC
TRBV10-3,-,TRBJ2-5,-,CARRAEGQETQYF,TGTGCCAGGAGGGCGGAAGGTCAAGAGACCCAGTACTTC
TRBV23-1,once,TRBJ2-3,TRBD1,CASSPTGGQDTQYF,TGCGCCAGCAGTCCTACAGGGGGGCAAGATACGCAGTATTTT
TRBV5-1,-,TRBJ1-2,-,CASSLSPSANYGYTF,TGCGCCAGCAGCTTATCCCCCAGTGCTAACTATGGCTACACCTTC
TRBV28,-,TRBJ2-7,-,CASSLPQLSEQYF,TGTGCCAGCAGCCTCCCTCAACTCTCCGAGCAGTACTTC
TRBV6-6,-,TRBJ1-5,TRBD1,CASTPGQNSNQPQHF,TGTGCCAGCACCCCGGGACAGAATAGCAATCAGCCCCAGCATTTT
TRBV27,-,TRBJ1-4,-,CASSFGLGGKLFF,TGTGCCAGCAGTTTTGGACTTGGCGGAAAACTGTTTTTT
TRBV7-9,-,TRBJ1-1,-,CASSLKKNTEAFF,TGTGCCAGCAGCTTAAAGAAGAACACTGAAGCTTTCTTT
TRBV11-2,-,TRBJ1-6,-,CASTVHRGFALHF,TGTGCCAGCACCGTCCACCGGGGGTTCGCCCTCCACTTT
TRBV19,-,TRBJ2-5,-,CASRVRRGQETQYF,TGTGCCAGTAGGGTGCGCAGGGGCCAAGAGACCCAGTACTTC
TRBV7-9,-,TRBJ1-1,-,CASRISDTEAFF,TGTGCCAGCCGCATTTCCGACACTGAAGCTTTCTTT
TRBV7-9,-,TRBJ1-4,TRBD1,CASSRDRQTTNEKLFF,TGTGCCAGCAGCCGGGACAGACAAACAACTAATGAAAAACTGTTTTTT
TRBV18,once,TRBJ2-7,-,CASSLIDSPYEQYF,TGTGCCAGCTCACTGATCGACAGCCCCTACGAGCAGTACTTC
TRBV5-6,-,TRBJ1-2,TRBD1,CASSFLDRGRGGYTF,TGTGCCAGCAGCTTTCTGGACAGGGGGCGGGGTGGCTACACCTTC
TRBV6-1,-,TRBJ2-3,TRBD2,CASSEGGTSGDTQYF,TGTGCCAGCAGTGAAGGTGGGACTAGCGGCGATACGCAGTATTTT
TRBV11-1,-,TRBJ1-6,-,CASSLRGRDSPLHF,TGTGCCAGCAGCCTCAGGGGAAGGGATTCACCCCTCCACTTT
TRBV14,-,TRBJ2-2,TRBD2,CASSQDHPAGVSGTGELFF,TGTGCCAGCAGCCAAGATCACCCAGCGGGAGTCTCGGGCACCGGGGAGCTGTTTTTT
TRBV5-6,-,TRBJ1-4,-,CASSRRTGLFF,TGTGCCAGCAGTCGTAGGACGGGACTGTTTTTT
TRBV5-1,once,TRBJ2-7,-,CASSLGQASYEQYF,TGCGCCAGCAGCTTGGGACAGGCCTCCTACGAGCAGTACTTC
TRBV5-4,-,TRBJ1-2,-,CASSLGLGQSTTNYGYTF,TGTGCCAGCAGCTTGGGTTTGGGACAATCGACAACTAACTATGGCTACACCTTC
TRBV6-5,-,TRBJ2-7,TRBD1,CASSPTGQGFGEQYF,TGTGCCAGCAGCCCGACGGGACAGGGTTTCGGTGAGCAGTACTTC
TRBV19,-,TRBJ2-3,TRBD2,CASSQLAALTDTQYF,TGTGCCAGTAGTCAACTAGCGGCCCTCACAGATACGCAGTATTTT
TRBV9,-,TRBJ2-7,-,CASSPTLGEQYF,TGTGCCAGCAGCCCGACGTTGGGGGAGCAGTACTTC
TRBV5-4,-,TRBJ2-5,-,CASSFWGVETQYF,TGTGCCAGCAGTTTCTGGGGGGTGGAGACCCAATACTTC